Sequencing of this T cell receptor beta chain was carried out in a study of cytomegalovirus exposure and HLA in healthy donors. Background on the study: Out of about 190 million T cells, an earlier analysis found some 110 million unique TCR beta sequences in total. Overall study findings and caveats: A few chains tied to CMV proved CMV antigen-specific in vitro.

The CDR3 length is 15 residues. The germline gives CDR1 MNHEY, CDR2 SVGAGI. V lost 0 bases and J 10 bases, leaving 18 bases between the germline ends. Comments on this clone: The antigen is not known.

In the PCR, 60 Vbeta and 13 Jbeta primers were used. Sequencing was performed with immunoSEQ multiplex PCR; in TCRdb, only in-frame clones are kept and a portion is missing. Among 150,000 to 200,000 clones listed, approximately 71% were seen once. This clonotype was obtained from a man aged 30 to 39 in good health and CMV-seropositive. The chain uses TRBV6-5 and TRBJ1-1; TRBD1 is a possible D gene (6 bases). Sequenced: PBMCs. CDR3: CASSYSSTGQKLAFF. CDR3 nucleotides: TGTGCCAGCAGTTACTCCTCGACAGGCCAGAAACTAGCTTTCTTT.